These 5 T cell receptor beta chains originate from one sample sequenced in a study of identical twins. One entry per CDR3 protein, called by TCRdb with MiXCR from the 5' RACE reads. The repertoire holds approximately 230,000 distinct CDR3 sequences, with over 12% as singletons. Material: memory (CD45RO+) T cells sorted from blood. The receptors derive from a woman younger than 30 in good health.

The chain is built from TRBV7-2 and TRBJ2-7; 8 bases match TRBD1. CDR3 length: 16 residues. J lost 0 bases, V lost 5 bases, and 9 bases had no gene match. Germline CDR1 and CDR2: SGHTA and FQGNSA. Here the CDR3 DNA reads TGTGCCAGCAGCCGTGGACAGGGTTTTAGCTCCTACGAGCAGTACTTC. Protein: CASSRGQGFSSYEQYF. Using reference TRBV7-2 and TRBJ2-7 for the parts outside the CDR3, the full variable domain is GAGVSQSPSNKVTEKGKDVELRCDPISGHTALYWYRQSLGQGLEFLIYFQGNSAPDKSGLPSDRFSAERTGGSVSTLTIQRTQQEDSAVYLCASSRGQGFSSYEQYFGPGTRLTVT.

Many counts were recorded for this clonotype. The chain recombines TRBV7-2 with TRBJ1-2; D perhaps matches TRBD1 (6 bases). The CDR3 is made up of 16 amino acids. Germline V gene sequence: CDR1 SGHTA, CDR2 FQGNSA. V was pared by 2 bases and J by 0 bases, with 13 bases between. CDR3 bases: TGTGCCAGCAGCTTAACGAGGCCAGGGGCTAACTATGGCTACACCTTC. This codes for CASSLTRPGANYGYTF.

The chain couples TRBV6-5 to TRBJ1-3; maybe TRBD1 (5 bases). The germline V gene encodes CDR1 MNHEY and CDR2 SVGAGI. The CDR3 consists of 18 residues. V was cut by 0 bases and J by 2 bases, with 17 bases left in between. CDR3 DNA: TGTGCCAGCAGTTACTCTGCGGGGGTATGGGTCGCTGGAAACACCATATATTTT. It encodes CASSYSAGVWVAGNTIYF.

The chain joins TRBV7-2 to TRBJ2-3; perhaps TRBD2 as D (5 bases). There are 15 residues in the CDR3. CDR1 is SGHTA, CDR2 FQGNSA, per germline. V gave up 3 bases and J gave up 2 bases, with 12 bases separating them. The CDR3 coding sequence is TGTGCCAGCAGCTTCAGGAGGCAGTCCACAGATACGCAGTATTTT. Translation: CASSFRRQSTDTQYF.

This clonotype was seen ten or more times. The V and J genes are TRBV10-3 and TRBJ2-3, with D maybe TRBD2 (6 bases). Trimming pared 6 bases from V and 0 bases from J, leaving 13 bases between. Germline V gene lookup returns CDR1 ENHRY and CDR2 SYGVKD. CDR3 length: 15 residues. The CDR3 DNA follows: TGTGCCATCAGGGCGACTAGAACTAGCACAGATACGCAGTATTTT. Residues: CAIRATRTSTDTQYF.